This T cell receptor beta chain derives from a study of cytomegalovirus exposure and HLA in healthy donors. The CDR3 loop spans 14 amino acids. Trimming left V 1 base short and J 3 bases short, with 6 bases between. Germline loops: CDR1 SEHNR, CDR2 FQNEAQ (reference sequence). The PCR was carried out with 60 Vbeta primers and 13 Jbeta primers. Sequenced by immunoSEQ multiplex PCR; TCRdb stores in-frame clones only, minus some. The sample records some 150,000 clones, 75% to 90% being singletons. The TCR was taken from a woman aged 30 to 39 in good health and CMV-seronegative. This sequence joins TRBV7-9 and TRBJ2-2; TRBD1 is a possible D gene (5 bases). The specimen was PBMCs. This chain's CDR3 is CASSLEGHTGELFF. CDR3 bases: TGTGCCAGCAGCTTAGAGGGGCACACCGGGGAGCTGTTTTTT.